Below, 8 T cell receptor beta chains from the same sample are listed, as sequenced in a study of blood T cell repertoires in COVID-19. The table came from immunoSEQ multiplex PCR; TCRdb's copy has only in-frame clones and leaves some out. The table records some 200,000 clones, roughly 90% of them present only once. Sequencing used PBMCs or T cells enriched from blood (not recorded which). Source of these receptors: a woman between 18 and 30 years old who had recovered from COVID-19.

The chain has TRBV5-1 and TRBJ2-3; 7 bases map to TRBD2. CDR1 SGHRS and CDR2 YFSETQ come from the germline V gene. This CDR3 has 14 amino acids. Unmatched junction bases numbered 5, after V lost 2 bases and J lost 5 bases. The CDR3 region is CASSFGLDRDTQYF. The CDR3 DNA is TGCGCCAGCAGCTTCGGACTAGATAGAGATACGCAGTATTTT.

V and J are TRBV5-4 and TRBJ1-3, with TRBD1 matching over 9 bases. Germline CDR1 is SGHNT and CDR2 is YYREEE (reference sequence). CDR3 length: 20 residues. V trimming: 4 bases; J trimming: 4 bases; junction bases outside the gene matches: 21. In DNA form, the CDR3 reads TGTGCCAGCAGCAGACCAAACGAACCGGGACAGGGAAGTCTCGGAAACACCATATATTTT. Translation gives CASSRPNEPGQGSLGNTIYF.

The chain combines TRBV9 with TRBJ2-7, with a tentative D call TRBD1 (6 bases). Trimming left V 4 bases short and J 6 bases short, with 14 bases between. The germline V gene has CDR1 SGDLS and CDR2 YYNGEE. The CDR3 runs 13 residues. The CDR3 here is CASSSAQGSEQYF. As DNA, the CDR3 is TGTGCCAGCAGCTCCGCCCAGGGGTCCGAGCAGTACTTC.

The J gene is TRBJ2-7, the V gene TRBV27; D is perhaps TRBD1 (5 bases). V dropped 7 bases and J dropped 5 bases, with 18 bases sitting between them. CDR1 is MNHEY and CDR2 is SMNVEV in the germline V gene (reference sequence). The CDR3 contains 14 residues. CDR3 coding DNA: TGTGCCAGCATCGGACATTGGCAAGGGAACGAGCAGTACTTC. Translation gives CASIGHWQGNEQYF.

The rearrangement joins TRBV30 to TRBJ1-6; TRBD1 matches at 9 bases. The length of the CDR3 is 14 residues. Germline V gives CDR1 GTSNPN, CDR2 SVGIG (reference sequence). Losses at the gene ends were 0 bases for V and 8 bases for J; bases not matched to a gene: 2. CDR3 sequence reads: CAWSVGTGYSPLHF. The CDR3 DNA reads TGTGCCTGGAGTGTAGGGACAGGGTATTCACCCCTCCACTTT.

V and J are TRBV6-5 and TRBJ1-2; no clear D. The CDR3 has 15 amino acids. Germline V gene sequence: CDR1 MNHEY, CDR2 SVGAGI. With 0 bases removed from V and 6 bases from J, the gap between germline ends came to 14 bases. The CDR3 sequence is CASSYSLEGFDGYTF. Here the CDR3 DNA reads TGTGCCAGCAGTTACTCCCTTGAGGGATTCGATGGCTACACCTTC.

The V gene is TRBV28, the J gene TRBJ1-5; D unresolved. CDR3 size: 14 residues. Germline V CDR1 and CDR2: MDHEN, SYDVKM. V was trimmed by 1 base and J by 5 bases, leaving 9 bases between them. The DNA of the CDR3 is TGTGCCAGCAGTTTATACCCCCGGGATCAGCCCCAGCATTTT. Residues: CASSLYPRDQPQHF.

The rearrangement links TRBV9 to TRBJ1-6, with TRBD1 matching over 11 bases. With V trimmed by 2 bases and J by 10 bases, 5 bases remained unmatched. From germline, CDR1 is SGDLS and CDR2 YYNGEE. CDR3 size: 15 residues. CDR3 sequence (DNA): TGTGCCAGCAGCGTCGGACAGGGGGCAGGGTCACCCCTCCACTTT. Protein sequence: CASSVGQGAGSPLHF.